A selection of T cell receptor beta chains follows, all from one sample in a study of Ad26.COV2.S vaccination and SARS-CoV-2 variants. Sequenced by immunoSEQ multiplex PCR; TCRdb stores in-frame clones only, minus some. The repertoire holds approximately 280,000 clones, around 87% seen once, with approximately 3.4% in the top ten. Sequences were derived from peripheral blood, sampled in a trial of Ad26.COV2.S vaccine versus placebo. The receptors derive from a person between 18 and 65 years old who received the Ad26.COV2.S COVID-19 vaccine or a placebo. The CDR3 runs from the conserved cysteine through the conserved F or W. A D gene is named only where the DNA matches it firmly. Clone size is not always given. Where it is, it says once, few, many or a class for expanded clones.

J gene	clone size	V gene	D gene	CDR3 protein	CDR3 DNA
TRBJ1-4	-	TRBV18	-	CASSPPGVGREKLFF	TGTGCCAGCTCACCGCCCGGGGTAGGGCGGGAAAAACTGTTTTTT
TRBJ2-1	-	TRBV10-1	-	CASSESRGGQFF	TGCGCCAGCAGTGAGTCAAGGGGTGGGCAGTTCTTC
TRBJ1-1	-	TRBV7-2	-	CASSLAFQRNTEAFF	TGTGCCAGCAGCTTAGCTTTCCAGAGGAACACTGAAGCTTTCTTT
TRBJ2-7	-	TRBV2	-	CASMSGESSYEQYF	TGTGCCAGCATGTCGGGGGAGAGCTCCTACGAGCAGTACTTC
TRBJ1-1	-	TRBV12-2	-	CASRLENRVGMNTEAFF	TGTGCAAGTCGCTTAGAAAACAGGGTAGGAATGAACACTGAAGCTTTCTTT
TRBJ2-4	-	TRBV7-2	TRBD2	CASSLGFGGGLAKNIQYF	TGTGCCAGCAGCTTAGGGTTCGGGGGGGGCCTAGCCAAAAACATTCAGTACTTC
TRBJ2-7	-	TRBV7-9	TRBD2	CASSLKLAGVHEQYF	TGTGCCAGCAGCTTAAAACTAGCGGGAGTGCACGAGCAGTACTTC
TRBJ2-3	once	TRBV30	-	CAWREPSTDTQYF	TGTGCCTGGCGGGAGCCAAGCACAGATACGCAGTATTTT
TRBJ1-3	few	TRBV29-1	-	CSVAGRPGNTIYF	TGCAGCGTTGCCGGCAGACCTGGAAACACCATATATTTT
TRBJ1-1	-	TRBV2	-	CASTPQLGNTEAFF	TGTGCCAGCACCCCCCAGTTGGGGAACACTGAAGCTTTCTTT
TRBJ2-7	-	TRBV4-2	TRBD1	CASSQEGGLAYEQYF	TGTGCCAGCAGCCAAGAAGGGGGCTTGGCCTACGAGCAGTACTTC
TRBJ1-1	-	TRBV7-9	-	CASSTGGRFEAFF	TGTGCCAGCAGCACTGGGGGGCGATTTGAAGCTTTCTTT
TRBJ2-3	once	TRBV5-1	TRBD1	CASSLWGTGSGSDTQYF	TGCGCCAGCAGCTTGTGGGGGACAGGGAGTGGGTCAGATACGCAGTATTTT
TRBJ1-2	-	TRBV7-9	-	CASSMTGAYYGYTF	TGTGCCAGCAGCATGACCGGGGCCTACTATGGCTACACCTTC
TRBJ1-4	few	TRBV5-6	-	CASRRSGAFEKLFF	TGTGCCAGCAGGAGGTCAGGGGCGTTTGAAAAACTGTTTTTT
TRBJ2-3	-	TRBV5-1	TRBD1	CASSNGQGTDTQYF	TGCGCCAGCAGTAACGGACAGGGAACAGATACGCAGTATTTT
TRBJ2-3	-	TRBV11-2	-	CASSFFADTQYF	TGTGCCAGCAGCTTCTTCGCAGATACGCAGTATTTT
TRBJ1-1	-	TRBV10-3	-	CAISAIGGSNTEAFF	TGTGCCATCAGTGCCATTGGGGGATCGAACACTGAAGCTTTCTTT
TRBJ1-5	-	TRBV3-1/TRBV3-2	-	CASSDRLGNQPQHF	TGTGCCAGCAGCGACAGGTTGGGCAATCAGCCCCAGCATTTT
TRBJ2-1	-	TRBV5-1	TRBD2	CASSPNKAGAYNEQFF	TGCGCCAGCAGCCCCAACAAAGCGGGAGCCTACAATGAGCAGTTCTTC
TRBJ2-2	once	TRBV27	TRBD1	CASSGTVNTGELFF	TGTGCCAGCAGTGGGACAGTGAACACCGGGGAGCTGTTTTTT
TRBJ2-2	-	TRBV5-1	-	CASSWGRGVGTGELFF	TGCGCCAGCAGCTGGGGACGCGGCGTTGGCACCGGGGAGCTGTTTTTT
TRBJ2-1	-	TRBV5-4	-	CASSPRLTSDEQFF	TGTGCCAGCAGCCCCCGACTAACGAGCGATGAGCAGTTCTTC
TRBJ2-5	-	TRBV25-1	-	CASSELRAMSETQYF	TGTGCCAGCAGTGAATTAAGGGCCATGTCAGAGACCCAGTACTTC
TRBJ2-3	-	TRBV5-6	TRBD2	CASSLRLAGATTDTQYF	TGTGCCAGCAGCTTAAGACTAGCGGGGGCGACCACAGATACGCAGTATTTT
TRBJ1-3	-	TRBV11-2	-	CASSFGGNTIYF	TGTGCCAGCAGCTTTGGTGGAAACACCATATATTTT
TRBJ1-3	once	TRBV4-1	-	CASSQPGSGNTIYF	TGCGCCAGCAGCCAACCAGGCTCTGGAAACACCATATATTTT